This T cell receptor (beta chain) was found in a study of T cells in Graves' hyperthyroidism and ophthalmopathy. This CDR3 spans 18 amino acids. Trimming cost V 4 bases and J 4 bases; bases outside gene matches: 14. The germline V gene encodes CDR1 MGHRA and CDR2 YSYEKL. TCR beta CDR3 sequences were amplified from RNA transcripts. When the TCR CDR3 underwent first-round RT-PCR, the HTBI primer set was used. Using its own MiXCR run on the multiplex PCR reads, TCRdb lists one record per CDR3 protein. The profile shows about 740,000 distinct CDR3 sequences, about 15% of them singletons. V is TRBV4-1 and J is TRBJ2-5; 11 bases map to TRBD2. The source is a woman between 18 and 30 years old with Graves' hyperthyroidism. The sequencing input was blood. This chain's CDR3 is CASSRRLAGLRVGETQYF. For the CDR3, the DNA is TGCGCCAGCAGCCGCAGACTAGCGGGACTGAGGGTTGGAGAGACCCAGTACTTC.